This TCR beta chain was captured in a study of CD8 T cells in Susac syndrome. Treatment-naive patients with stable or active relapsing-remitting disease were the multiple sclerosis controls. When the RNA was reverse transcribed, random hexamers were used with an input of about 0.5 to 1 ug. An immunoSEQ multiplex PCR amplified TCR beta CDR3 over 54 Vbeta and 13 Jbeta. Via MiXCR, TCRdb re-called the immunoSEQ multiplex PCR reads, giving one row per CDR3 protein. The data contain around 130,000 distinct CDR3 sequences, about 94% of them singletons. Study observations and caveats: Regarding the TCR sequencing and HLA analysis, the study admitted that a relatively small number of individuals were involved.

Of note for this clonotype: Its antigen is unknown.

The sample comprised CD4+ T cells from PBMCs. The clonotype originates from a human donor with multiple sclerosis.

In DNA, the CDR3 is TGTGCCAGTAGTGTGGGACAGGGGAACACTGAAGCTTTCTTT. This codes for CASSVGQGNTEAFF. The chain joins TRBV19 to TRBJ1-1; 9 positions agree with TRBD1. This CDR3 has 14 amino acids. Germline V lookup: CDR1 LNHDA, CDR2 SQIVND (reference sequence). Germline trimming cut 5 bases from V and 1 base from J; bases unmatched to any gene: 2.